A single sample is the source of the 9 T cell receptor beta chains below, sequenced in a study of blood T cell repertoires in COVID-19. Profiling relied on immunoSEQ multiplex PCR, and the TCRdb table lists in-frame clones only, not all of them. The sample yields some 130,000 clones, 85% seen once. Sequencing was carried out using peripheral blood. The receptors derive from a human donor in a cohort sampled during active COVID-19.

This clone was found once. J is TRBJ1-3 and V is TRBV7-2; 7 bases line up with TRBD1. The CDR3 is 15 amino acids. From germline, CDR1 is SGHTA and CDR2 FQGNSA. The V segment lost 1 base and the J segment 4 bases; nucleotides outside the gene matches: 4. The DNA of the CDR3 is TGTGCCAGCAGCTTAGGTGTGACAGGGGGAAACACCATATATTTT. Residues: CASSLGVTGGNTIYF.

The rearrangement joins TRBV14 to TRBJ2-2; maybe TRBD2 (5 bases). Trimming cost V 3 bases and J 4 bases, with 12 bases left between them. This CDR3 region has 15 residues. The V gene's germline CDR1 is SGHDN and CDR2 FVKESK. The CDR3 is CASSHRAAATGELFF. The CDR3 region has the DNA TGTGCCAGCAGCCACCGAGCGGCCGCCACCGGGGAGCTGTTTTTT.

This clone showed up just once. The chain carries TRBV6-5 and TRBJ1-1; 9 nucleotides match TRBD1. The CDR3 has 16 residues. Germline assignment: CDR1 MNHEY and CDR2 SVGAGI. V lost 4 bases to trimming and J lost 0 bases; unmatched junction nucleotides: 6. Here the CDR3 DNA reads TGTGCCAGCAGTTTCGGACAGGGGAACATGAACACTGAAGCTTTCTTT. Amino acid sequence: CASSFGQGNMNTEAFF.

This clone was observed a few times. The genes are TRBV18 and TRBJ1-1; TRBD1 is a possible D gene (5 bases). Trimming took off 0 bases at V and 10 bases at J, with 18 bases between the two ends. Germline CDR1 KGHSH, CDR2 LQKENI. The CDR3 runs 15 residues. The CDR3 DNA reads TGTGCCAGCTCACCACCGGCGGGACCCGGTATGAGAGCTTTCTTT. Protein sequence: CASSPPAGPGMRAFF.

The chain links TRBV7-2 to TRBJ2-7; 7 bases line up with TRBD1. V lost 7 bases to trimming and J lost 7 bases; unmatched junction nucleotides: 13. Looked up from germline, CDR1 is SGHTA and CDR2 is FQGNSA. This CDR3 has 14 residues. The CDR3 sequence: CASMRGRQAGEQYF. CDR3 nucleotide sequence: TGTGCCAGCATGAGGGGGCGCCAGGCCGGGGAGCAGTACTTC.

In its sample, this clone was seen once. This sample includes further DNA sequences coding for the same CDR3. The chain links TRBV14 to TRBJ1-2, with TRBD1 matching over 9 bases. The ends lost 1 base at V and 8 bases at J; junction bases unmatched: 5. The CDR3 consists of 14 residues. Germline V gene lookup returns CDR1 SGHDN and CDR2 FVKESK. The CDR3 DNA sequence: TGTGCCAGCAGCCAAGCACAGGGGGCAGGCGGCTACACCTTC. Protein sequence: CASSQAQGAGGYTF.

The rearrangement links TRBV28 to TRBJ2-7, with 10 bases identical to TRBD1. The CDR3 has 14 residues. The junction had 6 bases not matched to a gene; V was cut back by 5 bases and J by 5 bases. Germline CDR1 and CDR2: MDHEN and SYDVKM. CDR3: CASSRDRGADEQYF. The DNA of the CDR3 is TGTGCCAGCAGTCGGGACAGGGGAGCGGACGAGCAGTACTTC. The whole variable domain, filled in from reference TRBV28 and TRBJ2-7, reads DVKVTQSSRYLVKRTGEKVFLECVQDMDHENMFWYRQDPGLGLRLIYFSYDVKMKEKGDIPEGYSVSREKKERFSLILESASTNQTSMYLCASSRDRGADEQYFGPGTRLTVT.

The chain carries TRBV27 and TRBJ1-5, with D possibly matching TRBD1 (5 bases). Germline-derived CDR1 and CDR2 are MNHEY and SMNVEV (reference sequence). The CDR3 is 14 amino acids. V gave up 3 bases and J gave up 3 bases, with 9 bases separating them. The DNA for the CDR3 is TGTGCCAGCAGTTTCCAGGGTGTCAATCAGCCCCAGCATTTT. Its translation: CASSFQGVNQPQHF.

The rearrangement links TRBV7-2 to TRBJ1-5, with 7 bases identical to TRBD1. This CDR3 region has 17 residues. V was pared by 4 bases and J by 4 bases, with 13 bases of the junction left unmatched. CDR1 and CDR2 from the germline V gene are SGHTA and FQGNSA. The CDR3 nucleotides read TGTGCCAGCAGCTCCCGGGACAGCCTGCTTCATAATCAGCCCCAGCATTTT. Residues: CASSSRDSLLHNQPQHF. Combining the CDR3 with reference TRBV7-2 and TRBJ1-5 gives the whole variable domain GAGVSQSPSNKVTEKGKDVELRCDPISGHTALYWYRQSLGQGLEFLIYFQGNSAPDKSGLPSDRFSAERTGGSVSTLTIQRTQQEDSAVYLCASSSRDSLLHNQPQHFGDGTRLSIL.